The 20 T cell receptor beta chains below come from one sample, sequenced in a study of T cell responses to AZD1222 COVID-19 vaccine. The assay was immunoSEQ multiplex PCR, and TCRdb's table has in-frame clones only and misses some. The table shows tens of thousands of clones, with about 88% occurring only once. Sequencing was performed on peripheral blood, taken on day 0 of AZD1222 vaccination. These receptors all come from an adult in good health.

The chain uses TRBV11-2 and TRBJ2-2; D may be TRBD2 (5 bases). The germline CDR1 and CDR2 sequences are SGHAT and FQNNGV. The germline V and J ends were trimmed by 8 bases and 0 bases, with 13 bases remaining between them. The CDR3 contains 15 residues. For the CDR3, the DNA is TGTGCCAGCGGAGGACGGCACCCGAACACCGGGGAGCTGTTTTTT. It specifies CASGGRHPNTGELFF.

The chain combines TRBV10-3 with TRBJ2-7; D is unclear. Germline values: CDR1 ENHRY, CDR2 SYGVKD. The CDR3 is 16 residues long. With 0 bases removed from V and 0 bases from J, the gap between germline ends came to 12 bases. CDR3 in DNA: TGTGCCATCAGTGAGTCGGAAGTGGGTACCTCCTACGAGCAGTACTTC. Translation gives CAISESEVGTSYEQYF.

The chain uses TRBV3-1 (or the pseudogene TRBV3-2) and TRBJ1-2; D unclear. V was shortened by 1 base and J by 7 bases, with 13 bases between the two germline ends. Germline V gives CDR1 LGHDT, CDR2 YNNKEL (reference sequence). The CDR3 is 14 residues long. The CDR3 DNA is TGTGCCAGCAGCCAAGTGGCGGGGATCGGTGGCTACACCTTC. Protein: CASSQVAGIGGYTF.

V and J are TRBV19 and TRBJ2-3; D is uncertain. CDR3 length: 11 amino acids. The germline V gene encodes CDR1 LNHDA and CDR2 SQIVND (reference sequence). Trimming cost V 3 bases and J 6 bases, with 4 bases left between them. CDR3 sequence (DNA): TGTGCCAGTAGTATGTGGGATACGCAGTATTTT. The encoded protein is CASSMWDTQYF.

The CDR3 sequence is CASSPWDRVNTEAFF. The CDR3 nucleotides are TGTGCCAGCAGCCCCTGGGACAGGGTGAACACTGAAGCTTTCTTT. The rearrangement links TRBV7-2 to TRBJ1-1; 9 bases agree with TRBD1. Losses at the gene ends were 5 bases for V and 0 bases for J; bases not matched to a gene: 4. CDR1 and CDR2 from the germline V gene are SGHTA and FQGNSA. The CDR3 loop spans 15 amino acids.

CDR3 nucleotides: TGTGCCAGCTCAACCGGGACTAGCGGGAGAGTCACCGGGGAGCTGTTTTTT. Amino acid sequence: CASSTGTSGRVTGELFF. The rearrangement joins TRBV18 to TRBJ2-2; the match to TRBD2 covers 14 bases. The germline CDR1 and CDR2 sequences are KGHSH and LQKENI. The V gene end was trimmed by 5 bases and the J gene end by 4 bases; junction bases not matched to a gene: 6. The CDR3 contains 17 residues.

The rearrangement joins TRBV27 to TRBJ1-4, with D unresolved. This CDR3 has 11 residues. The germline gives CDR1 MNHEY, CDR2 SMNVEV (reference sequence). The germline V and J ends were trimmed by 6 bases and 8 bases, with 7 bases remaining between them. CDR3 in amino acids: CASSRGEKLFF. As DNA, the CDR3 is TGTGCCAGCAGCCGCGGGGAAAAACTGTTTTTT.

The chain has TRBV11-3 and TRBJ2-2; no clear D gene. The germline V gene has CDR1 SGHNT and CDR2 YENEEA. CDR3 length equals 12 residues. V shed 4 bases and J shed 7 bases, with 7 bases lying between them. CDR3 residues: CASSSQGGELFF. In nucleotides, the CDR3 is TGTGCCAGCAGCTCCCAAGGCGGGGAGCTGTTTTTT.

The gene calls are TRBV4-3 and TRBJ2-7; TRBD1 is a possible D gene (5 bases). There are 15 residues in the CDR3. Trimming shortened V by 1 base and J by 6 bases, and 16 bases separated the two germline ends. CDR1 and CDR2 from the germline V gene are LGHNA and YSLEER. CDR3 nucleotides: TGCGCCAGCAGCCAAGGGGTCTTAGGGGTTGCCGAGCAGTACTTC. Translating it yields CASSQGVLGVAEQYF.

The chain joins TRBV14 to TRBJ1-1; D unclear. This CDR3 has 13 amino acids. In germline, CDR1 is SGHDN, CDR2 FVKESK. The V gene lost 7 bases and the J gene lost 0 bases, with 9 bases spanning the gap. Written as DNA, the CDR3 is TGTGCCAGCACGCTGGGATTGAACACTGAAGCTTTCTTT. Translation: CASTLGLNTEAFF. The whole variable domain, filled in from reference TRBV14 and TRBJ1-1, reads EAGVTQFPSHSVIEKGQTVTLRCDPISGHDNLYWYRRVMGKEIKFLLHFVKESKQDESGMPNNRFLAERTGGTYSTLKVQPAELEDSGVYFCASTLGLNTEAFFGQGTRLTVV.

The V gene is TRBV11-2, the J gene TRBJ1-1; D remains unclear. CDR1 is SGHAT, CDR2 FQNNGV, per germline. The CDR3 extends over 13 amino acids. With 6 bases removed from V and 6 bases from J, the gap between germline ends came to 14 bases. The DNA of the CDR3 is TGTGCCAGCAGTCCAAGCGTTGGCCCTGAAGCTTTCTTT. This translates into CASSPSVGPEAFF. Full variable domain (rest looked up from reference TRBV11-2 and TRBJ1-1): EAGVAQSPRYKIIEKRQSVAFWCNPISGHATLYWYQQILGQGPKLLIQFQNNGVVDDSQLPKDRFSAERLKGVDSTLKIQPAKLEDSAVYLCASSPSVGPEAFFGQGTRLTVV.

This chain connects TRBV12-3 or TRBV12-4 to TRBJ1-2; D unclear. This CDR3 has 12 amino acids. Trimming removed 3 bases at V and 5 bases at J, with 7 bases between. The CDR3 DNA reads as TGTGCCAGCAGTTTGGAGCAGTATGGCTACACCTTC. This codes for CASSLEQYGYTF.

The chain is built from TRBV19 and TRBJ1-5; D uncertain. Trimming removed 6 bases at V and 3 bases at J, with 6 bases between. The CDR3 loop spans 12 amino acids. From germline, CDR1 is LNHDA and CDR2 SQIVND (reference sequence). As DNA, the CDR3 is TGTGCCAGTAGCCTGAACAATCAGCCCCAGCATTTT. This codes for CASSLNNQPQHF.

The V gene is TRBV5-5, the J gene TRBJ1-2, with D perhaps matching TRBD1 (6 bases). V lost 4 bases, J lost 4 bases, and 8 bases lay in between. The CDR3 spans 12 residues. Germline CDR1 SGHKS, CDR2 YYEKEE (reference sequence). The CDR3 protein is CASSVDSYGYTF. Here the CDR3 DNA reads TGTGCCAGCAGCGTGGACAGCTATGGCTACACCTTC.

J is TRBJ2-7 and V is TRBV11-2; D ambiguous. Trimming cost V 4 bases and J 4 bases, with 14 bases left between them. Germline loops: CDR1 SGHAT, CDR2 FQNNGV. CDR3 length: 14 amino acids. CDR3 protein: CASSSTPIGYEQYF. In DNA form, the CDR3 reads TGTGCCAGCAGCTCCACCCCTATTGGATACGAGCAGTACTTC.

This rearrangement joins TRBV2 to TRBJ1-5, with 8 bases identical to TRBD1. This CDR3 is 14 amino acids long. Trimming removed 9 bases from V and 3 bases from J; junction bases left unmatched: 7. Per germline, CDR1 SNHLY and CDR2 FYNNEI. DNA for the CDR3: TGTGCCAGTAATAACAGGGGGGACAATCAGCCCCAGCATTTT. It codes for CASNNRGDNQPQHF.

V and J are TRBV7-2 and TRBJ1-1; D gene uncertain. Trimming stripped 5 bases from V and 11 bases from J, with 18 bases between. Germline CDR1 is SGHTA and CDR2 is FQGNSA. The CDR3 is made up of 13 amino acids. This CDR3 is CASSPTPRAGAFF. In DNA, the CDR3 is TGTGCCAGCAGCCCTACCCCTCGGGCTGGGGCTTTCTTT. Complete variable domain (other parts from reference TRBV7-2 and TRBJ1-1): GAGVSQSPSNKVTEKGKDVELRCDPISGHTALYWYRQSLGQGLEFLIYFQGNSAPDKSGLPSDRFSAERTGGSVSTLTIQRTQQEDSAVYLCASSPTPRAGAFFGQGTRLTVV.

The CDR3 reads CASSLAGTGELFF. In DNA, the CDR3 is TGTGCCAGCAGCTTGGCGGGCACCGGGGAGCTGTTTTTT. V and J are TRBV7-3 and TRBJ2-2, with a tentative D call TRBD2 (5 bases). This CDR3 is 13 amino acids long. Trimming took off 3 bases at V and 4 bases at J, with 6 bases between the two ends. Germline values: CDR1 SGHTA, CDR2 FQGTGA.

The V and J genes are TRBV7-2 and TRBJ2-2, with D perhaps matching TRBD1 (6 bases). CDR1 is SGHTA, CDR2 FQGNSA, per germline. V was cut by 5 bases and J by 4 bases, with 14 bases left in between. The CDR3 extends over 15 amino acids. This chain's CDR3 is CASSPLTGGTGELFF. As DNA, the CDR3 is TGTGCCAGCAGCCCTCTGACAGGAGGCACCGGGGAGCTGTTTTTT.

The chain employs TRBV5-1 and TRBJ2-1; 8 bases fit TRBD1. The CDR3 has 15 residues. The V and J ends lost 0 bases and 3 bases, in that order; junction bases with no gene match: 2. Germline V gene lookup returns CDR1 SGHRS and CDR2 YFSETQ. The CDR3, as DNA: TGCGCCAGCAGCTTGGGAGGACAGGGCTACAATGAGCAGTTCTTC. Its protein product is CASSLGGQGYNEQFF. Supplemented by reference TRBV5-1 and TRBJ2-1, the full variable domain reads KAGVTQTPRYLIKTRGQQVTLSCSPISGHRSVSWYQQTPGQGLQFLFEYFSETQRNKGNFPGRFSGRQFSNSRSEMNVSTLELGDSALYLCASSLGGQGYNEQFFGPGTRLTVL.